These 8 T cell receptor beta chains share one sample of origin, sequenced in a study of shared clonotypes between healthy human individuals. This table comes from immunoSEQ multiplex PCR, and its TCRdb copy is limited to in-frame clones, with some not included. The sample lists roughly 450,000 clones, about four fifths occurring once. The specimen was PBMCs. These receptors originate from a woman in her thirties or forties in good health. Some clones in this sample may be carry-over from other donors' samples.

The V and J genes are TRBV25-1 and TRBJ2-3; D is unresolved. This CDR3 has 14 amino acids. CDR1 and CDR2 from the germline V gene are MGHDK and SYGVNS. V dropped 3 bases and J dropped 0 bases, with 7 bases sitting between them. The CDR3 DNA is TGTGCCAGCAGTGATTCATCTAGCACAGATACGCAGTATTTT. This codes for CASSDSSSTDTQYF.

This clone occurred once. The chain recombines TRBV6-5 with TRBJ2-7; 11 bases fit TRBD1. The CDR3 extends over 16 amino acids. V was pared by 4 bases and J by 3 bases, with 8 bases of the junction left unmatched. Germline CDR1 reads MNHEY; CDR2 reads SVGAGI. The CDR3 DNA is TGTGCCAGCAGTTCCGCCCCCGGGACAGGGGGCTACGAGCAGTACTTC. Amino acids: CASSSAPGTGGYEQYF.

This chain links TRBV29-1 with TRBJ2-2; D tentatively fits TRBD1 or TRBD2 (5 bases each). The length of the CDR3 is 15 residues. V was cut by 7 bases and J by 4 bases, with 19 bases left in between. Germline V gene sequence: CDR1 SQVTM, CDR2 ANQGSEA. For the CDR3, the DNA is TGCAGCGCCGAGGGGTCAACAGGTTTCACCGGGGAGCTGTTTTTT. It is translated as CSAEGSTGFTGELFF.

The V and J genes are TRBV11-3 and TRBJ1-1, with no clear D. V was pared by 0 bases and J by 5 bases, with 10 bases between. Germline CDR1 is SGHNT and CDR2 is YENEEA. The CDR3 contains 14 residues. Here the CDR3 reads CASSLDGVETEAFF. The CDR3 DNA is TGTGCCAGCAGCTTAGATGGCGTGGAAACTGAAGCTTTCTTT.

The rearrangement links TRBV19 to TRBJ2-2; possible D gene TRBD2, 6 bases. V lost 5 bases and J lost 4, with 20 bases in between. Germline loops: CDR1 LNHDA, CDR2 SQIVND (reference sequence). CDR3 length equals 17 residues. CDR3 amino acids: CASSPGSRERGTGELFF. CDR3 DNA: TGTGCCAGTAGTCCGGGGAGTCGGGAGCGCGGCACCGGGGAGCTGTTTTTT.

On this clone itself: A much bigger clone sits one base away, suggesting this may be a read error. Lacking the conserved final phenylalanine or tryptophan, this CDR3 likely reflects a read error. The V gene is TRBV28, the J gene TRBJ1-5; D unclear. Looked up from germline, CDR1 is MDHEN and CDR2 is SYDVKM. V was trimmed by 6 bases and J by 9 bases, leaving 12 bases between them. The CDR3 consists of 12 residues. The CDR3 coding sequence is TGTGCCAGCAGGGATCAGGTAGGGCCCCAGCATCTT. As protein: CASRDQVGPQHL.

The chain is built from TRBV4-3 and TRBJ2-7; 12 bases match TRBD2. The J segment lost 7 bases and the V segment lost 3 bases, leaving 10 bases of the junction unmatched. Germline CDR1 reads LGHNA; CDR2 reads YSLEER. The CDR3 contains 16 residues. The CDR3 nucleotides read TGCGCCAGCAGCCAGGACCTAGCGGGAGGGAGTAGGGAGCAGTACTTC. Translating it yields CASSQDLAGGSREQYF.

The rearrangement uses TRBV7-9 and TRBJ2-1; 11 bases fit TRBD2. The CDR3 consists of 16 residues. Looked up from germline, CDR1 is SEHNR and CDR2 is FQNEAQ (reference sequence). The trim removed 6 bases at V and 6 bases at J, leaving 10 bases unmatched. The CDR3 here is CASSHLLAGGRNEQFF. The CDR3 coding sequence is TGTGCCAGCAGTCACCTGCTAGCGGGAGGCCGCAATGAGCAGTTCTTC.